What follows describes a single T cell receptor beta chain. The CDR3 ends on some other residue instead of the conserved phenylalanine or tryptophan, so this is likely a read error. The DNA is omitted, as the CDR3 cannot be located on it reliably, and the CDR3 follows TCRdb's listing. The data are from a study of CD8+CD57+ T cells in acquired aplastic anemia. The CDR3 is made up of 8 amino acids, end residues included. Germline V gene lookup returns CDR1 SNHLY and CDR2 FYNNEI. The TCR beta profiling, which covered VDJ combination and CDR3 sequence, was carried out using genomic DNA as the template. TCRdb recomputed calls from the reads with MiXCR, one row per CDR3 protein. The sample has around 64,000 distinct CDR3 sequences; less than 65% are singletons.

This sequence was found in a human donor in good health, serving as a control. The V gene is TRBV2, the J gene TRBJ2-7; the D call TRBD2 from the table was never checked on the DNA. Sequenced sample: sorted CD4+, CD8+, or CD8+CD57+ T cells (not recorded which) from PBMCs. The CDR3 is CASSAPSG.